These T cell receptor beta chains were read from a single sample in a study of blood T cell repertoires in COVID-19. The assay was immunoSEQ multiplex PCR, and TCRdb's table has in-frame clones only and misses some. The sample carries about 150,000 clones, about 89% recorded once. Sequenced material: peripheral blood. Source of these receptors: a man aged 50 to 60 with acute or convalescent COVID-19. CDR3s include the opening cysteine and the closing phenylalanine or tryptophan. A D gene is named only where the DNA matches it firmly. Clone size is shown for a subset of rows, as once, few, many or a class of expanded clone.

cdr3_aa	cdr3_nt	j_call	v_call	d_call	clone_size
CASSSQGASYGYTF	TGTGCCAGCAGTTCCCAGGGTGCAAGCTATGGCTACACCTTC	TRBJ1-2	TRBV28	.	.
CSVVLAGVYNEQFF	TGCAGCGTTGTACTAGCGGGAGTCTACAATGAGCAGTTCTTC	TRBJ2-1	TRBV29-1	TRBD2	.
CASSLEKVPRRGNYGYTF	TGTGCCAGCAGCCTCGAGAAGGTCCCCCGGAGGGGTAACTATGGCTACACCTTC	TRBJ1-2	TRBV7-8	.	.
CASSQQGSGNTIYF	TGTGCCAGCAGCCAACAGGGATCTGGAAACACCATATATTTT	TRBJ1-3	TRBV7-2	.	.
CASSRTGIMNTEAFF	TGTGCCAGCAGTAGGACAGGGATTATGAACACTGAAGCTTTCTTT	TRBJ1-1	TRBV27	TRBD1	.
CATSRRPDLEAFF	TGTGCCACCAGCAGGCGTCCTGATCTTGAAGCTTTCTTT	TRBJ1-1	TRBV15	.	.
CASSLSPGQPQHF	TGCGCCAGCAGCTTGTCGCCGGGGCAGCCCCAGCATTTT	TRBJ1-5	TRBV5-1	.	.
CASSFSRSADQPQHF	TGTGCCAGCAGTTTCTCCAGGTCTGCCGACCAGCCCCAGCATTTT	TRBJ1-5	TRBV28	.	.
CASSLAHGTSGGVATQYF	TGTGCCAGCAGCTTAGCACACGGGACTAGCGGGGGGGTGGCTACGCAGTATTTT	TRBJ2-3	TRBV11-2	TRBD2	.
CASSITPTGGFEQFF	TGTGCCAGCAGTATAACCCCGACAGGGGGGTTTGAGCAGTTCTTC	TRBJ2-1	TRBV9	TRBD1	.
CASSLGSKRGNDNEQFF	TGCGCCAGCAGCTTGGGTTCTAAACGGGGGAATGACAATGAGCAGTTCTTC	TRBJ2-1	TRBV5-1	.	.
CASSERTSGRGNEQFF	TGTGCCAGCAGCGAGAGGACTAGCGGGAGAGGCAATGAGCAGTTCTTC	TRBJ2-1	TRBV21-1	.	.
CASSPRASGDYNEQFF	TGCGCCAGCAGCCCCCGGGCTAGCGGGGACTACAATGAGCAGTTCTTC	TRBJ2-1	TRBV5-1	TRBD2	.
CSAGRGETQYF	TGCAGTGCTGGACGGGGGGAGACCCAGTACTTC	TRBJ2-5	TRBV20-1	.	.
CASRPSGAKNIQYF	TGTGCCAGTAGGCCCTCAGGAGCCAAAAACATTCAGTACTTC	TRBJ2-4	TRBV19	.	.
CASSPGQLTNGYTF	TGCGCCAGCAGCCCAGGACAGTTAACCAATGGCTACACCTTC	TRBJ1-2	TRBV5-1	.	once
CASSLGAGDFHEQYF	TGTGCCAGCAGCTTAGGGGCGGGAGATTTCCACGAGCAGTACTTC	TRBJ2-7	TRBV11-2	TRBD2	.
CAISEFREQRGHNIQYF	TGTGCCATCAGTGAGTTCCGCGAACAGCGGGGGCACAACATTCAGTACTTC	TRBJ2-4	TRBV10-3	TRBD2	.
CASSPGLISSYEQYF	TGTGCCAGCAGCCCAGGGTTAATTAGCTCCTACGAGCAGTACTTC	TRBJ2-7	TRBV28	.	.
CASSLVLAGGRNTQYF	TGCGCCAGCAGCTTGGTTCTAGCGGGAGGGCGGAATACGCAGTATTTT	TRBJ2-3	TRBV5-1	TRBD2	.
CASSPPDTNTEAFF	TGTGCCAGCTCACCACCGGACACAAACACTGAAGCTTTCTTT	TRBJ1-1	TRBV18	.	.
CASSPRGRGYYEQYF	TGTGCCAGCTCACCACGGGGCAGGGGATACTACGAGCAGTACTTC	TRBJ2-7	TRBV18	.	.
CASSTWKGGEAFF	TGCGCCAGCAGCACTTGGAAAGGGGGTGAAGCTTTCTTT	TRBJ1-1	TRBV5-1	.	.
CASDRGWGNSPLHF	TGTGCCAGTGACAGGGGCTGGGGTAATTCACCCCTCCACTTT	TRBJ1-6	TRBV19	TRBD1	few
CAIKELRNTGELFF	TGTGCCATTAAGGAGTTACGGAACACCGGGGAGCTGTTTTTT	TRBJ2-2	TRBV2	.	.
CAISDREVETQYF	TGTGCCATCAGCGACAGGGAGGTAGAGACCCAGTACTTC	TRBJ2-5	TRBV10-3	.	.
CASGRGAGELFF	TGTGCCAGCGGGCGGGGGGCCGGGGAGCTGTTTTTT	TRBJ2-2	TRBV27	TRBD2	.
CSASPRNRALYNEQFF	TGCAGTGCTAGTCCCCGTAACAGGGCGCTCTACAATGAGCAGTTCTTC	TRBJ2-1	TRBV20-1	.	.
CSVEDRGLNYGYTF	TGCAGCGTTGAAGACAGGGGGCTAAACTATGGCTACACCTTC	TRBJ1-2	TRBV29-1	TRBD1	once
CASSLWGGNTEAFF	TGTGCCAGCAGCTTGTGGGGAGGGAACACTGAAGCTTTCTTT	TRBJ1-1	TRBV5-6	.	.
CASSYRLTGELFF	TGTGCCAGCAGCTACCGACTCACCGGGGAGCTGTTTTTT	TRBJ2-2	TRBV11-3	.	.
CASSLGPGQGADSNQPQHF	TGCGCCAGCAGCTTGGGTCCGGGACAGGGGGCTGATAGCAATCAGCCCCAGCATTTT	TRBJ1-5	TRBV5-1	TRBD1	.
CAWRVGLSIGELFF	TGTGCCTGGAGGGTGGGACTTAGCATCGGGGAGCTGTTTTTT	TRBJ2-2	TRBV30	.	.
CASSPRPQGLYTEAFF	TGTGCCAGCAGCCCCCGTCCCCAGGGGTTGTACACTGAAGCTTTCTTT	TRBJ1-1	TRBV11-1	.	.
CASSLSLAGGYEQYF	TGTGCCAGCAGCTTAAGTCTAGCGGGAGGTTACGAGCAGTACTTC	TRBJ2-7	TRBV7-2	TRBD2	.
CASTLPTEAFF	TGTGCCAGCACCCTTCCCACTGAAGCTTTCTTT	TRBJ1-1	TRBV28	.	.
CASSPGTLTYNEQFF	TGCGCCAGCAGCCCCGGGACACTTACCTACAATGAGCAGTTCTTC	TRBJ2-1	TRBV5-1	.	.
CASSLSGDYYGYTF	TGTGCCAGCAGCTTATCGGGGGACTACTATGGCTACACCTTC	TRBJ1-2	TRBV7-2	.	.
CASSLLAGVHGEQFF	TGTGCCAGCAGTTTATTAGCGGGAGTCCACGGTGAGCAGTTCTTC	TRBJ2-1	TRBV28	TRBD2	.
CASSAGGSVLNTEAFF	TGTGCCAGCAGCGCCGGGGGGTCAGTGCTGAACACTGAAGCTTTCTTT	TRBJ1-1	TRBV7-6	.	.
CASSQDPLWGGGYNEQFF	TGTGCCAGCAGCCAAGACCCATTGTGGGGCGGGGGTTACAATGAGCAGTTCTTC	TRBJ2-1	TRBV4-2	TRBD2	.
CASSYSGHSNQPQHF	TGTGCCAGCAGTTACTCCGGACATAGCAATCAGCCCCAGCATTTT	TRBJ1-5	TRBV6-6	.	.
CASRRGTASDRSPLHF	TGTGCCAGTAGGAGAGGGACAGCATCTGATCGTTCACCCCTCCACTTT	TRBJ1-6	TRBV19	TRBD1	.
CASSRQPNTEAFF	TGTGCCAGCAGTAGACAGCCGAACACTGAAGCTTTCTTT	TRBJ1-1	TRBV7-3	.	.
CASSHLRGDGYTF	TGTGCCAGCAGCCACCTCCGGGGAGATGGCTACACCTTC	TRBJ1-2	TRBV11-2	.	.
CASSDWQGPDTQYF	TGTGCCAGCAGTGATTGGCAGGGGCCAGATACGCAGTATTTT	TRBJ2-3	TRBV2	.	.
CAWSKTSGNTIYF	TGTGCCTGGAGTAAGACTTCTGGAAACACCATATATTTT	TRBJ1-3	TRBV30	.	.
CASSGRGILSGNTIYF	TGTGCCAGCAGCGGGCGAGGGATCCTCTCTGGAAACACCATATATTTT	TRBJ1-3	TRBV9	.	.
CASSRTSGGTGELFF	TGTGCCAGTAGCCGAACTAGCGGCGGCACCGGGGAGCTGTTTTTT	TRBJ2-2	TRBV19	TRBD2	once
CATSDLAGTDTQYF	TGTGCCACCAGTGATTTAGCGGGGACGGATACGCAGTATTTT	TRBJ2-3	TRBV24-1	TRBD2	.
CAWSKVAEQFF	TGTGCCTGGAGTAAGGTAGCTGAGCAGTTCTTC	TRBJ2-1	TRBV30	.	.
CASSPLAGSSYNEQFF	TGTGCCAGCAGCCCCCTAGCGGGGAGCTCCTACAATGAGCAGTTCTTC	TRBJ2-1	TRBV7-9	TRBD2	.
CASSLGQPTGYGYTF	TGTGCCAGCAGTTTAGGGCAGCCGACGGGGTATGGCTACACCTTC	TRBJ1-2	TRBV27	.	.
CASSLEQGGNQPQHF	TGTGCCAGCAGCTTGGAACAGGGCGGTAATCAGCCCCAGCATTTT	TRBJ1-5	TRBV7-3	.	.